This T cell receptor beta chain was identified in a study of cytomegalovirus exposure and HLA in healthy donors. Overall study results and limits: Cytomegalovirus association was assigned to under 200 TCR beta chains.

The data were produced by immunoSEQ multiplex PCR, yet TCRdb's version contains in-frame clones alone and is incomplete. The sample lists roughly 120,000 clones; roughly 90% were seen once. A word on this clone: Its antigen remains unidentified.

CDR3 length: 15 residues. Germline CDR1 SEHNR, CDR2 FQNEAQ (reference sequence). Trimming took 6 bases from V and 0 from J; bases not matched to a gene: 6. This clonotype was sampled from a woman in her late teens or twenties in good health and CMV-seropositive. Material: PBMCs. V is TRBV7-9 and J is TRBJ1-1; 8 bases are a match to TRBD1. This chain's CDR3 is CASRARDRLNTEAFF. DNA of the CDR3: TGTGCCAGCAGGGCTCGGGACAGGTTGAACACTGAAGCTTTCTTT.